The sequence of this TCR beta chain was determined in a study of shared clonotypes between healthy human individuals. On this clone: The antigen is not known.

Study-wide findings and caveats: Depth of sequencing was expected to influence donor clonotype sharing. What limited the represented genetic and exposure-history diversity was the small number of donors.

The length of the CDR3 is 13 residues. V lost 5 bases and J 0 bases, leaving 7 bases between the germline ends. Germline V gene data show CDR1 as LNHDA and CDR2 as SQIVND (reference sequence). This was a deep-level run. Authors' analysis steps: Junction-only sequences produced by ImmunoSEQ had no quality scores, so filtering differed. Libraries were prepared by immunoSEQ multiplex PCR; TCRdb keeps only in-frame clonotypes and omits some of them. The V and J calls and clone size are taken from that table; D and trimming were inferred from the DNA. Altogether about 99,000 clones are present, less than 50% being singletons, with the ten largest covering roughly 16%.

The V call is TRBV19, the J call TRBJ1-1; D uncertain. What was sequenced was PBMCs. This clonotype originated in a woman aged 40-49 years in good health. Some clones in this sample may be carry-over from other donors' samples. CDR3 DNA sequence: TGTGCCAGTAGTTCTTCCGTGAACACTGAAGCTTTCTTT. This sequence encodes CASSSSVNTEAFF.